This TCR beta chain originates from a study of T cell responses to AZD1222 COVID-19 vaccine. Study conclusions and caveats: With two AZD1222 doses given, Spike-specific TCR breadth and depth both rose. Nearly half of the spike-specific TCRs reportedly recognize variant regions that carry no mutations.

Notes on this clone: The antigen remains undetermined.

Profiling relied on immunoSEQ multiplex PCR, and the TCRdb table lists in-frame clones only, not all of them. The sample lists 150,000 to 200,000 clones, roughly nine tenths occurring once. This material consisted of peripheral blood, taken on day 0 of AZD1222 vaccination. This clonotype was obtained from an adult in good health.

In DNA form, the CDR3 reads TGCAGCGTTGTGGGCCTAGCGGGGACCGAGCAGTACTTC. This codes for CSVVGLAGTEQYF. The genes are TRBV29-1 and TRBJ2-7; the match to TRBD2 covers 9 bases. The V segment lost 4 bases and the J segment 6 bases; nucleotides outside the gene matches: 7. CDR3 size: 13 residues. CDR1 SQVTM and CDR2 ANQGSEA come from the germline V gene.